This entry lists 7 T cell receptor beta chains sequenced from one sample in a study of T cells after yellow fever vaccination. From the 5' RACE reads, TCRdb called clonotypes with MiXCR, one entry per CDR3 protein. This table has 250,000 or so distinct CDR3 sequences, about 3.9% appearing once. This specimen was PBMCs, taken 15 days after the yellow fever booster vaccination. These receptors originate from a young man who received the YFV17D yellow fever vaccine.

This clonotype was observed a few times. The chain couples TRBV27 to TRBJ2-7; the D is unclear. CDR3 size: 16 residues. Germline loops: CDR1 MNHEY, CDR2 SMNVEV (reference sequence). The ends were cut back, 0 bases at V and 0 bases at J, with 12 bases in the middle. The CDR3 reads CASSLSLSSSSYEQYV. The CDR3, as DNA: TGTGCCAGCAGTTTATCGTTGTCGTCTAGCTCCTACGAGCAGTACGTC.

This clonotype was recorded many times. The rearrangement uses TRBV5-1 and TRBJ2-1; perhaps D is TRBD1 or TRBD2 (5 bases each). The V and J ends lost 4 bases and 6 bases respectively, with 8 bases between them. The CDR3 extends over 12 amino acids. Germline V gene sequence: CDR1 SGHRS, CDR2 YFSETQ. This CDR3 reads CASSEGPNEQFF. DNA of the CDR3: TGCGCCAGCAGCGAGGGGCCCAATGAGCAGTTCTTC.

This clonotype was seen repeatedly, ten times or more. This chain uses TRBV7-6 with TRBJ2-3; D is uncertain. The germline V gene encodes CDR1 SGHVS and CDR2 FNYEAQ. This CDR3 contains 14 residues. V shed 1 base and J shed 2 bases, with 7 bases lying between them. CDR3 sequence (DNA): TGTGCCAGCAGCTTAGGCGAATACACAGATACGCAGTATTTT. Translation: CASSLGEYTDTQYF.

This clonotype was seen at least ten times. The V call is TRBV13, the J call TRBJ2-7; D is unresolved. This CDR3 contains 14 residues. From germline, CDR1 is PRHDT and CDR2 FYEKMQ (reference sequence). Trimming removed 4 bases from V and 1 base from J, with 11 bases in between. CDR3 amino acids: CASSSPQESYEQYF. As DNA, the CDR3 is TGTGCCAGCAGCTCCCCTCAGGAGTCCTACGAGCAGTACTTC.

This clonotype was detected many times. The CDR3 DNA sequence: TGCAGCGTCGGGACCCACAATGAGCAGTTCTTC. Amino acids: CSVGTHNEQFF. The rearrangement links TRBV29-1 to TRBJ2-1; D is perhaps TRBD1 or TRBD2 (5 bases each). Trimming cost V 6 bases and J 5 bases, with 8 bases left between them. Per germline, CDR1 SQVTM and CDR2 ANQGSEA. This CDR3 has 11 residues.

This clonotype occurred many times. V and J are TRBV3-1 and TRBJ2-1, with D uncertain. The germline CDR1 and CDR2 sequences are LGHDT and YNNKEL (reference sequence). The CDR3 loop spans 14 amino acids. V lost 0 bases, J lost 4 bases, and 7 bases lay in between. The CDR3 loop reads CASSQDSYYNEQFF. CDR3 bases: TGTGCCAGCAGCCAAGATAGCTATTACAATGAGCAGTTCTTC.

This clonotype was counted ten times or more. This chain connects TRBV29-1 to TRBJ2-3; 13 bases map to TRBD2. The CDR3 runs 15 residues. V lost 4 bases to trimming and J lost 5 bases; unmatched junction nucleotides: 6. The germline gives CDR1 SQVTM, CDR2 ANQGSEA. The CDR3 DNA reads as TGCAGCGTTGGACGGGGACTAGCGGGGAGAGATACGCAGTATTTT. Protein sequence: CSVGRGLAGRDTQYF.